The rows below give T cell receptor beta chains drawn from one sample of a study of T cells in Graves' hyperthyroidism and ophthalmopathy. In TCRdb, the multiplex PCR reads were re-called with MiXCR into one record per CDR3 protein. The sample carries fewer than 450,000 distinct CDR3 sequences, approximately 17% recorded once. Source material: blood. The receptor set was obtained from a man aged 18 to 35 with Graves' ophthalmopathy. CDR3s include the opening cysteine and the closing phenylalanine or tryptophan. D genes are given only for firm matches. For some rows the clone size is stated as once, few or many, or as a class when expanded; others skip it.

TGTGCCAGCAGCGACAGCTATACGCAGTATTTT,CASSDSYTQYF,.,.,TRBJ2-3,TRBV27
TGTGCCAGCAGCTTACAGGGGGCCACTGAAGCTTTCTTT,CASSLQGATEAFF,many,TRBD1,TRBJ1-1,TRBV11-2
TGTGCCAGCAGTTTAATCGACTCCTACGAGCAGTACTTC,CASSLIDSYEQYF,few,.,TRBJ2-7,TRBV12-3/TRBV12-4
TGCGCCAGCAGCTTGGCCGGGGTTTTTATACAGGGGGTCGGTGAGCAGTTCTTC,CASSLAGVFIQGVGEQFF,many,TRBD1,TRBJ2-1,TRBV5-1
TGTGCCAGTAGTGGAGACTGGGACAGGGAAGACTATGGCTACACCTTC,CASSGDWDREDYGYTF,many,TRBD1,TRBJ1-2,TRBV19
TGTGCCACCAGTGACCCGGACACGAACTATGGCTACACCTTC,CATSDPDTNYGYTF,few,.,TRBJ1-2,TRBV24-1
TGTGCCAGCAGTTTCCAGGGAGAGGGCTATGGCTACACCTTC,CASSFQGEGYGYTF,few,.,TRBJ1-2,TRBV6-5
TGTGCCAGCAGCCCCGGGACAGGGGTACCACCCTACGAGCAGTACTTC,CASSPGTGVPPYEQYF,.,TRBD1,TRBJ2-7,TRBV7-2
TGTGCCAGCAGCGAAATTCCGGGACCGCTGAACACTGAAGCTTTCTTT,CASSEIPGPLNTEAFF,many,.,TRBJ1-1,TRBV3-1
TGCGCCAGCGGCACGGGGGGGGAAGCAGATACGCAGTATTTT,CASGTGGEADTQYF,few,TRBD2,TRBJ2-3,TRBV5-1
TGTGCCAGCAGCCAAGGGACAGGGATCACCTTC,CASSQGTGITF,few,TRBD1,TRBJ1-2,TRBV3-1
TGTGCCAGCAGTAGCGCGGGGGCCACTATTAGCACAGATACGCAGTATTTT,CASSSAGATISTDTQYF,many,.,TRBJ2-3,TRBV28
TGCGCCAGCAGCTTATGGACAGGGGGCGCAGATACGCAGTATTTT,CASSLWTGGADTQYF,.,TRBD1,TRBJ2-3,TRBV5-1
TGTGCCAGCAGTGACCGGGACGGAGGGCTTGGCTACACCTTC,CASSDRDGGLGYTF,many,.,TRBJ1-2,TRBV12-3/TRBV12-4
TGCAGTGCTAGCGTGGGGCGCGTGGCAGATACGCAGTATTTT,CSASVGRVADTQYF,many,.,TRBJ2-3,TRBV20-1
TGCAGTGCCGTCTCTCCGGGACGGTTAACTATGGACTACACCTTC,CSAVSPGRLTMDYTF,.,.,TRBJ1-2,TRBV20-1
TGTGCCAGCAGTGACGGGGGTTCCTATGGCTACACCTTC,CASSDGGSYGYTF,many,.,TRBJ1-2,TRBV2
TGTGCCAGCAGCCAAGATCAAGGGGGAGGGACTGAAGCTTTCTTT,CASSQDQGGGTEAFF,many,.,TRBJ1-1,TRBV3-1
TGTGCCAGCAGCCTTTGGCCGGGCGCCACTAACTATGGCTACACCTTC,CASSLWPGATNYGYTF,few,.,TRBJ1-2,TRBV9
TGTGCCATCAGCGGAACTAGCGTCCTGAGCTCCTACAATGAGCAGTTCTTC,CAISGTSVLSSYNEQFF,few,TRBD2,TRBJ2-1,TRBV10-3
TGCGCCAGCAGCCAAGGGCGGGACAGAGGGCGGACTGAAGCTTTCTTT,CASSQGRDRGRTEAFF,.,TRBD1,TRBJ1-1,TRBV4-1
TGCAGTGCTAGAGAACGGGGTGGTTCCTACGAGCAGTACTTC,CSARERGGSYEQYF,.,.,TRBJ2-7,TRBV20-1
TGTGCCAGCAGTCCCGGACAGGGCCTAGATACGCAGTATTTT,CASSPGQGLDTQYF,many,TRBD1,TRBJ2-3,TRBV27
TGTGCCAGTTTGTCATGGACAGGGGATAGCAATCAGCCCCAGCATTTT,CASLSWTGDSNQPQHF,few,TRBD1,TRBJ1-5,TRBV19
TGTGCCATCAGCCCTGACGGGGGGCTGAACACTGAAGCTTTCTTT,CAISPDGGLNTEAFF,many,.,TRBJ1-1,TRBV10-3
TGCGCCAGCAGCCAAGAAGGGGCGGGGTGGAATTCACCCCTCCACTTT,CASSQEGAGWNSPLHF,few,.,TRBJ1-6,TRBV4-1
TGTGCCAGCAGTTACTCGCTAGGGACTACCTCTGGAAACACCATATATTTT,CASSYSLGTTSGNTIYF,few,.,TRBJ1-3,TRBV6-5
TGTGCCAGCAGTTACTCGGGCCCCTACGAGCAGTACTTC,CASSYSGPYEQYF,.,.,TRBJ2-7,TRBV6-5
TGTGCCAGCAGCCAAGATAGAAGGGTTTTAGATACGCAGTATTTT,CASSQDRRVLDTQYF,many,.,TRBJ2-3,TRBV3-1
TGTGCCAGCAGCTTATTGGGCTCCCGTGGAGAGACCCAGTACTTC,CASSLLGSRGETQYF,many,.,TRBJ2-5,TRBV7-3
TGTGCCAGCAGCATGTACAGGGAAGTCACCGGGGAGCTGTTTTTT,CASSMYREVTGELFF,.,.,TRBJ2-2,TRBV5-6
TGTGCCAGCAGTCGGGTAGTGCGATCACCCCCCAATGAGCAGTTCTTC,CASSRVVRSPPNEQFF,.,.,TRBJ2-1,TRBV28
TGTGCCAGCAGACCTACAGGGGGTAACTACGAGCAGTACTTC,CASRPTGGNYEQYF,many,TRBD1,TRBJ2-7,TRBV12-3/TRBV12-4
TGTGCCAGCAGTGTTCGGGGGGGCCGGGAGACCCAGTACTTC,CASSVRGGRETQYF,many,TRBD2,TRBJ2-5,TRBV2
TGTGCCAGTAGTTCAAATTTCGGGACAGGTACCTACGAGCAGTACTTC,CASSSNFGTGTYEQYF,.,TRBD1,TRBJ2-7,TRBV19
TGTGCCAGCAGCGCTACGGTGGCAGTCTATGAGCAGTTCTTC,CASSATVAVYEQFF,many,.,TRBJ2-1,TRBV7-8
TGTGCCAGACAGACTAGCGGGGCGGGAGAGACCCAGTACTTC,CARQTSGAGETQYF,many,TRBD2,TRBJ2-5,TRBV2
TGTGCCAGCAGTGAAACACTCCTCTATGGCTACACCTTC,CASSETLLYGYTF,many,.,TRBJ1-2,TRBV2
TGTGCCAGCAGCTTAGTAGGGGGGGCGAATCAGCCCCAGCATTTT,CASSLVGGANQPQHF,many,.,TRBJ1-5,TRBV11-2
TGCGCCAGCAGGCCTACAGCACTTGGAAACACCATATATTTT,CASRPTALGNTIYF,.,.,TRBJ1-3,TRBV4-1
TGTGCCAGCAGCTTAGTTCGGGGGGCGTTAGAGACCCAGTACTTC,CASSLVRGALETQYF,many,.,TRBJ2-5,TRBV11-2
TGTGCCACCAGTGACTCCGACGGGGGCTCGAACACTGAAGCTTTCTTT,CATSDSDGGSNTEAFF,.,.,TRBJ1-1,TRBV24-1
TGTGCCATCAGTGAGTCCACAACCCCGGACGAGCAGTACTTC,CAISESTTPDEQYF,.,.,TRBJ2-7,TRBV10-3
TGCGCCAGCAGTGAGTCGGGGACCGCTGGAAACACCATATATTTT,CASSESGTAGNTIYF,few,.,TRBJ1-3,TRBV10-2